This passage covers 24 T cell receptor beta chains from one sample sequenced in a study of T cell changes during pregnancy in multiple sclerosis. TCRdb's table, derived via immunoSEQ multiplex PCR, lists solely in-frame clones and lacks some. Of 110,000 or so clones in the sample, about 93% are singletons; the top ten hold under 7%. The specimen was peripheral blood, collected before pregnancy. Receptors originate from a female donor with multiple sclerosis, enrolled in a pregnancy study.

The chain recombines TRBV7-2 with TRBJ1-3; D not resolved. Per the germline V gene, CDR1 is SGHTA and CDR2 is FQGNSA. V was trimmed by 0 bases and J by 4 bases, leaving 10 bases between them. CDR3 size: 15 residues. The CDR3 reads CASSLAGGSGNTIYF. The CDR3 coding sequence is TGTGCCAGCAGCTTAGCGGGAGGGTCCGGAAACACCATATATTTT.

The chain recombines TRBV5-1 with TRBJ1-1, with D maybe TRBD1 (5 bases). From germline, CDR1 is SGHRS and CDR2 YFSETQ. Trimming took off 2 bases at V and 0 bases at J, with 8 bases between the two ends. The CDR3 loop spans 14 amino acids. Here the CDR3 DNA reads TGCGCCAGCAGCTTCAACAGGATGAACACTGAAGCTTTCTTT. The encoded protein is CASSFNRMNTEAFF.

This clone was counted a single time. The V gene is TRBV5-4, the J gene TRBJ2-3; 8 bases fit TRBD1. The V gene's germline CDR1 is SGHNT and CDR2 YYREEE (reference sequence). This CDR3 spans 15 amino acids. Trimming at V came to 3 bases and at J to 4 bases, leaving 7 bases not matched to a gene. The CDR3 DNA is TGTGCCAGCAGCTGGGGACAGGCCCAGGCAGATACGCAGTATTTT. It is translated as CASSWGQAQADTQYF.

CDR3 DNA sequence: TGTGCCAGTAGTATACATCAGGATAACACTGAAGCTTTCTTT. The encoded protein is CASSIHQDNTEAFF. V gene TRBV19 combines with J gene TRBJ1-1; no clear D gene. The V and J ends lost 2 bases and 2 bases respectively, with 9 bases between them. CDR1 is LNHDA, CDR2 SQIVND, per germline (reference sequence). CDR3 length: 14 residues.

This chain connects TRBV7-2 to TRBJ2-1; 8 bases are a match to TRBD2. The CDR3 consists of 16 residues. The germline gives CDR1 SGHTA, CDR2 FQGNSA. With V trimmed by 10 bases and J by 4 bases, 15 bases remained unmatched. In DNA, the CDR3 is TGTGCCACCAAAACCGCCCGGGGGGGGTGGTACAATGAGCAGTTCTTC. The encoded protein is CATKTARGGWYNEQFF.

The chain joins TRBV27 to TRBJ2-5; TRBD1 might be the D (5 bases). The CDR3 spans 14 residues. V was shortened by 1 base and J by 2 bases, with 8 bases between the two germline ends. CDR1 and CDR2 from the germline V gene are MNHEY and SMNVEV (reference sequence). In nucleotides, the CDR3 is TGTGCCAGCAGTTTATGGGGCGGACAAGAGACCCAGTACTTC. This encodes CASSLWGGQETQYF.

The chain carries TRBV19 and TRBJ1-5; TRBD1 might be the D (5 bases). Trimming shortened V by 5 bases and J by 5 bases, and 10 bases separated the two germline ends. This CDR3 comprises 13 residues. Germline V gene data show CDR1 as LNHDA and CDR2 as SQIVND (reference sequence). In nucleotides, the CDR3 is TGTGCCAGTAGTTGGCAGGGCGATCAGCCCCAGCATTTT. Amino acid sequence: CASSWQGDQPQHF.

The chain uses TRBV7-8 and TRBJ1-5; D gene uncertain. The CDR3 covers 14 residues. Germline V lookup: CDR1 SGHVS, CDR2 FQNEAQ. Between the trimmed V and J ends, which lost 1 base and 7 bases, there was a span of 11 bases. DNA of the CDR3: TGTGCCAGCAGCTTAGGCGGCTTTCGCCAGCCCCAGCATTTT. Protein sequence: CASSLGGFRQPQHF.

The chain is built from TRBV7-2 and TRBJ2-7; TRBD2 matches at 10 bases. The CDR3 extends over 15 amino acids. Trimming at V came to 6 bases and at J to 0 bases, leaving 5 bases not matched to a gene. Germline V gene lookup returns CDR1 SGHTA and CDR2 FQGNSA. The CDR3 bases are TGTGCCAGCAGTTTTAGCGGGGGGAGCTCCTACGAGCAGTACTTC. This gives the protein CASSFSGGSSYEQYF. The full variable domain, its missing parts supplied by reference TRBV7-2 and TRBJ2-7, is GAGVSQSPSNKVTEKGKDVELRCDPISGHTALYWYRQSLGQGLEFLIYFQGNSAPDKSGLPSDRFSAERTGGSVSTLTIQRTQQEDSAVYLCASSFSGGSSYEQYFGPGTRLTVT.

The V call is TRBV15, the J call TRBJ2-7; the D gene is possibly TRBD2 (6 bases). V lost 0 bases to trimming and J lost 2 bases, with 11 bases between them. Germline V lookup: CDR1 LNHNV, CDR2 YYDKDF (reference sequence). The CDR3 has 15 residues. CDR3 nucleotides: TGTGCCACCAGCAGAGACCTCGGGGGAGCCTACGAGCAGTACTTC. It codes for CATSRDLGGAYEQYF.

This clone came up once. The rearrangement joins TRBV15 to TRBJ2-3; 8 bases map to TRBD2. CDR1 is LNHNV and CDR2 is YYDKDF in the germline V gene (reference sequence). CDR3 size: 18 residues. The J segment lost 9 bases and the V segment lost 3 bases, leaving 20 bases of the junction unmatched. The CDR3 sequence: CATSSRGGRSWGVRTQYF. The DNA for the CDR3 is TGTGCCACCAGCAGTCGGGGGGGAAGGAGCTGGGGGGTCAGGACGCAGTATTTT.

The rearrangement uses TRBV6-1 and TRBJ2-7; the D gene is possibly TRBD1 (5 bases). This CDR3 has 17 residues. The germline CDR1 and CDR2 sequences are MNHNS and SASEGT. V dropped 4 bases and J dropped 2 bases, with 21 bases sitting between them. The CDR3 region is CASSVSGVGDSAYEQYF. The CDR3 region has the DNA TGTGCCAGCAGTGTGTCAGGTGTTGGAGACAGTGCCTACGAGCAGTACTTC.

DNA for the CDR3: TGCGCCAGCAGCTATGGACTAGCGGGCACAGATACGCAGTATTTT. Its translation is CASSYGLAGTDTQYF. J is TRBJ2-3 and V is TRBV5-1, with 10 bases aligning to TRBD2. Germline CDR1 is SGHRS and CDR2 is YFSETQ. The CDR3 sequence is 15 residues long. Trimming took 3 bases from V and 1 from J; bases not matched to a gene: 2.

This rearrangement joins TRBV12-5 to TRBJ1-2; a weak D match, TRBD1 (6 bases). Germline V gene lookup returns CDR1 LGHNT and CDR2 FRNRAP. There are 17 residues in the CDR3. V lost 4 bases and J 3 bases, leaving 21 bases between the germline ends. CDR3 region: CASGSGSGDHTYYGYTF. Here the CDR3 DNA reads TGTGCTAGTGGTTCAGGATCAGGGGATCACACCTACTATGGCTACACCTTC.

The chain links TRBV29-1 to TRBJ2-5; 13 bases align to TRBD2. CDR1 and CDR2 from the germline V gene are SQVTM and ANQGSEA. V shed 7 bases, J shed 5 bases, and the junction held 4 bases outside the gene matches. This CDR3 is built from 13 residues. This CDR3 reads CSGTSGGGETQYF. DNA for the CDR3: TGCAGCGGGACTAGCGGGGGTGGGGAGACCCAGTACTTC.

This clone was recorded a few times. This sequence joins TRBV7-3 and TRBJ1-2, with D possibly matching TRBD1 (5 bases). With 5 bases removed from V and 7 bases from J, the gap between germline ends came to 14 bases. Germline V lookup: CDR1 SGHTA, CDR2 FQGTGA. This CDR3 has 13 residues. CDR3 sequence reads: CASSGPGRSGYTF. The CDR3 nucleotides read TGTGCCAGCAGCGGCCCAGGGCGGTCTGGCTACACCTTC.

The V and J genes are TRBV5-1 and TRBJ2-7; 7 bases match TRBD1. The ends lost 5 bases at V and 1 base at J; junction bases unmatched: 6. Germline CDR1 SGHRS, CDR2 YFSETQ. This CDR3 spans 14 amino acids. CDR3 sequence reads: CASSIGTASYEQYF. The CDR3 DNA is TGCGCCAGCAGTATCGGGACAGCTTCCTACGAGCAGTACTTC. Using reference TRBV5-1 and TRBJ2-7 for the parts outside the CDR3, the full variable domain is KAGVTQTPRYLIKTRGQQVTLSCSPISGHRSVSWYQQTPGQGLQFLFEYFSETQRNKGNFPGRFSGRQFSNSRSEMNVSTLELGDSALYLCASSIGTASYEQYFGPGTRLTVT.

This clone was seen a single time. V gene TRBV19 combines with J gene TRBJ2-7; tentative D call: TRBD1 (6 bases). Germline V CDR1 and CDR2: LNHDA, SQIVND (reference sequence). CDR3 length: 14 amino acids. V was trimmed by 3 bases and J by 4 bases, leaving 13 bases between them. This CDR3 is CASSIRAGTYEQYF. DNA for the CDR3: TGTGCCAGTAGTATCAGGGCCGGGACATACGAGCAGTACTTC.

The chain carries TRBV2 and TRBJ2-3; 7 nucleotides agree with TRBD1. The CDR3 totals 14 residues. The germline CDR1 and CDR2 sequences are SNHLY and FYNNEI. J lost 6 bases, V lost 7 bases, and 10 bases had no gene match. The CDR3 nucleotides are TGTGCCAGCACCCCGACAGGGCTCTTGGATACGCAGTATTTT. This gives the protein CASTPTGLLDTQYF.

V and J are TRBV27 and TRBJ2-1, with 10 bases lining up with TRBD2. The CDR3 has 14 residues. V dropped 2 bases and J dropped 7; count of bases not matched to a gene: 2. Germline V lookup: CDR1 MNHEY, CDR2 SMNVEV (reference sequence). The CDR3 DNA reads as TGTGCCAGCAGTTTACTAGCGGGAGTAAATGAGCAGTTCTTC. As protein: CASSLLAGVNEQFF.

The chain couples TRBV9 to TRBJ1-3; possibly TRBD1 for D (6 bases). V was trimmed by 0 bases and J by 4 bases, leaving 11 bases between them. Germline CDR1 is SGDLS and CDR2 is YYNGEE. The CDR3 spans 15 residues. Written as DNA, the CDR3 is TGTGCCAGCAGCGTAGGCGGGGGCATCGGAAACACCATATATTTT. It yields the protein CASSVGGGIGNTIYF.

J is TRBJ1-1 and V is TRBV5-4, with a weak D call TRBD1 (6 bases). The germline CDR1 and CDR2 sequences are SGHNT and YYREEE (reference sequence). The CDR3 sequence is 16 residues long. With 4 bases removed from V and 1 base from J, the gap between germline ends came to 17 bases. The CDR3 protein is CASSLGTRRGNTEAFF. The DNA of the CDR3 is TGTGCCAGCAGCCTAGGGACACGCCGGGGGAACACTGAAGCTTTCTTT.

The chain employs TRBV19 and TRBJ1-3, with D perhaps TRBD1 (5 bases). The ends were cut back, 5 bases at V and 2 bases at J, with 16 bases in the middle. The germline gives CDR1 LNHDA, CDR2 SQIVND (reference sequence). The CDR3 is made up of 16 amino acids. The CDR3 loop is CASSPPGNLPGNTIYF. The CDR3 DNA sequence: TGTGCCAGTAGTCCGCCAGGGAATCTTCCTGGAAACACCATATATTTT.

This clone appeared a single time. The chain links TRBV30 to TRBJ1-2; the D gene is possibly TRBD1 (6 bases). V was pared by 8 bases and J by 14 bases, with 24 bases between. The CDR3 contains 12 residues. Germline CDR1 GTSNPN, CDR2 SVGIG (reference sequence). The CDR3 here is CALGGGSQGRTF. For the CDR3, the DNA is TGTGCCCTAGGGGGGGGCAGCCAAGGGCGGACCTTC.